This TCR beta chain was obtained from a study of Graves' ophthalmopathy and Graves' hyperthyroidism. Amplification of the TCR beta CDR3 regions used RNA transcripts (as template). HTBI-primed first-round RT-PCR preceded second-round multiplex PCR. TCRdb itself ran the multiplex PCR reads through MiXCR, one entry per CDR3 protein. The repertoire consists of approximately 1.2 million distinct CDR3 sequences, with 36% occurring once and the leading ten covering 11%. The CDR3 totals 16 residues. CDR1 is LNHNV, CDR2 YYDKDF, per germline (reference sequence). Between the trimmed V and J ends, which lost 6 bases and 2 bases, there was a span of 17 bases.

This rearrangement joins TRBV15 to TRBJ1-3; D is perhaps TRBD1 (6 bases). The sequencing input was peripheral blood or thyroid tissue (not recorded which). This TCR derives from an adult man with Graves' hyperthyroidism. CDR3 nucleotides: TGTGCCACCAGTCATCCAGGGGCCGTCGCTGGAAACACCATATATTTT. This sequence encodes CATSHPGAVAGNTIYF.